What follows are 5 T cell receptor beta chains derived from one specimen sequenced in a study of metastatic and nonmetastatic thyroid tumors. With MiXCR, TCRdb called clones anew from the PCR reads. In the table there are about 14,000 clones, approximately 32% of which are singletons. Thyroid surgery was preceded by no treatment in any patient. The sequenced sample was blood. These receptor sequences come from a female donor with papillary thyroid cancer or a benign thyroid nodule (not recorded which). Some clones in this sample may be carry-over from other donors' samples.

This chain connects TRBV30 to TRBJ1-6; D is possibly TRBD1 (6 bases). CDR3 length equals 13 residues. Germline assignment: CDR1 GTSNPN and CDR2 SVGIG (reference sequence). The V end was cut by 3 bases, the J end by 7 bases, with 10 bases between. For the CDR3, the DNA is TGTGCCTGGAGGGGACAACCGAATTCACCCCTCCACTTT. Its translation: CAWRGQPNSPLHF.

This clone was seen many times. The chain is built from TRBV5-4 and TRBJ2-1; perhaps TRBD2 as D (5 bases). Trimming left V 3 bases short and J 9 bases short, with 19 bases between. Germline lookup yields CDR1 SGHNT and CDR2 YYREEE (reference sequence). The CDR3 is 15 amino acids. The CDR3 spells CASSSPRGSETEQFF. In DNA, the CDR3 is TGTGCCAGCAGCTCGCCCCGTGGTAGCGAGACTGAGCAGTTCTTC. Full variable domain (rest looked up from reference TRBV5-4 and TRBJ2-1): ETGVTQSPTHLIKTRGQQVTLRCSSQSGHNTVSWYQQALGQGPQFIFQYYREEENGRGNFPPRFSGLQFPNYSSELNVNALELDDSALYLCASSSPRGSETEQFFGPGTRLTVL.

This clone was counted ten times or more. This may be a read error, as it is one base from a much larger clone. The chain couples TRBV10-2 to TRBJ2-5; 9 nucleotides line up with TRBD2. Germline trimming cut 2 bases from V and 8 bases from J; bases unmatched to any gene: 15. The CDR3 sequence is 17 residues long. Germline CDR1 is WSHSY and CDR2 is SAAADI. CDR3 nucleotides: TGCGCCAGCAGTGAGAGGGAAGCGGGGGGCCTAAGAAGAACCCAGTACTTC. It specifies CASSEREAGGLRRTQYF.

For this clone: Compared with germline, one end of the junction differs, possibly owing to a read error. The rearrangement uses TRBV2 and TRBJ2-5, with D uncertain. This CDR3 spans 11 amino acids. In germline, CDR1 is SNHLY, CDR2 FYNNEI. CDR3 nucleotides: TGTGACAGCAGTGACGAAGAGACCCACTACTTC. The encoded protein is CDSSDEETHYF. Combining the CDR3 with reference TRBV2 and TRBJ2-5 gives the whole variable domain EPEVTQTPSHQVTQMGQEVILRCVPISNHLYFYWYRQILGQKVEFLVSFYNNEISEKSEIFDDQFSVERPDGSNFTLKIRSTKLEDSAMYFCDSSDEETHYFGPGTRLLVL.

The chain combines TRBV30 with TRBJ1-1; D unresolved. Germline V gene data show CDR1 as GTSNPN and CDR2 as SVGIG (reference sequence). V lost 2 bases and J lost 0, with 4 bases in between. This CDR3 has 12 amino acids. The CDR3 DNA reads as TGTGCCTGGAGTCAGGTGAACACTGAAGCTTTCTTT. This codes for CAWSQVNTEAFF.